The TCR beta chain under discussion was sequenced for a study of T cells expressing NK-cell markers. No DNA is given; TCRdb re-called the 5' RACE reads and lists each CDR3 protein once. The specimen's table records 500,000 to 700,000 distinct CDR3 sequences. The V gene's germline CDR1 is SQVTM and CDR2 ANQGSEA. CDR3 length equals 16 residues. This TCR derives from a young man in good health. Sequences were obtained from blood T cells: a sorted CD56 or NKG2C T cell subset, CD4+ or CD8+ T cells, or bulk PBMC T cells (not recorded which). The chain combines TRBV29-1 with TRBJ2-1; TCRdb returns TRBD2, unconfirmable since there is no DNA. The CDR3 sequence is CSADPLTSGRADEQFF.